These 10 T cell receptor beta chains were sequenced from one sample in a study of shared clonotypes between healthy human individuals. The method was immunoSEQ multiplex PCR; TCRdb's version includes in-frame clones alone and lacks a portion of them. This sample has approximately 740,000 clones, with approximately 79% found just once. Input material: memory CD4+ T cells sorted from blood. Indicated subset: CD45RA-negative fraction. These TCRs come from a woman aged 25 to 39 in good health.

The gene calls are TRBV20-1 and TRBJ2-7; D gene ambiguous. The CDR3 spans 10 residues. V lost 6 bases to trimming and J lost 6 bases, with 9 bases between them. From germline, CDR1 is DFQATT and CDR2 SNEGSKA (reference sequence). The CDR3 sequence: CSAIPIEQYF. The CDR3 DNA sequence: TGCAGTGCCATACCCATCGAGCAGTACTTC.

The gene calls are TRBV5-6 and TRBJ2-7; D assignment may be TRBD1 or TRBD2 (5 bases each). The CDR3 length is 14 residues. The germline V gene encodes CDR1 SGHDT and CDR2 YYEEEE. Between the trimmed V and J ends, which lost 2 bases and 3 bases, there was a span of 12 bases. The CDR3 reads CASSFRGVLYEQYF. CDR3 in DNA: TGTGCCAGCAGCTTTCGAGGGGTCCTCTACGAGCAGTACTTC.

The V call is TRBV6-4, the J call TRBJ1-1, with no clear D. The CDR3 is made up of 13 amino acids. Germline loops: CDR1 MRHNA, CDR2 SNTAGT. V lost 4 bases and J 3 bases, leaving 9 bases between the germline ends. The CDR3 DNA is TGTGCCAGCAGTGTCTTTACGGACACTGAAGCTTTCTTT. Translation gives CASSVFTDTEAFF.

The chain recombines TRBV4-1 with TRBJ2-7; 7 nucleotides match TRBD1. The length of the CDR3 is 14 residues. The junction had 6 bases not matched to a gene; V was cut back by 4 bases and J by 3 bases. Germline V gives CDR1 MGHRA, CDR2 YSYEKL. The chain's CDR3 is CASSPPRGNYEQYF. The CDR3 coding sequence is TGCGCCAGCAGCCCACCCAGGGGGAACTACGAGCAGTACTTC.

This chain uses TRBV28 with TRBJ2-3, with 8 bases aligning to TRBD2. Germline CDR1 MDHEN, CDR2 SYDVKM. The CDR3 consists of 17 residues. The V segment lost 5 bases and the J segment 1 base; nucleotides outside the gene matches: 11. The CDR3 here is CASSDLAGGPRTDTQYF. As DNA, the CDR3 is TGTGCCAGCAGTGATTTGGCGGGAGGACCGCGCACAGATACGCAGTATTTT.

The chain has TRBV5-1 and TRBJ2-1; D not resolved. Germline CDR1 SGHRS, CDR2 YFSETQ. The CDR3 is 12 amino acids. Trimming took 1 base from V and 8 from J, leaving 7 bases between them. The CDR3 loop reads CASSLSPYEQFF. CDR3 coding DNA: TGCGCCAGCAGCTTGAGTCCTTATGAGCAGTTCTTC.

CDR3 loop: CASSFPLGGAGELFF. The CDR3, as DNA: TGTGCCAGCAGTTTTCCCCTCGGGGGGGCCGGGGAGCTGTTTTTT. This chain joins TRBV28 and TRBJ2-2; 8 bases match TRBD2. Germline CDR1 is MDHEN and CDR2 is SYDVKM. The V gene end was trimmed by 3 bases and the J gene end by 6 bases; junction bases not matched to a gene: 6. The CDR3 is 15 residues long.

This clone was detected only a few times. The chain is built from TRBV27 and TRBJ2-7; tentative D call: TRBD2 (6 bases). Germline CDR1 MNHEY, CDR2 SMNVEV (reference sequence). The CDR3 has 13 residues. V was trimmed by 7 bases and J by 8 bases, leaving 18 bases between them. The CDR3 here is CASTPPAGYKQYF. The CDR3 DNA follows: TGTGCCAGCACCCCTCCGGCGGGGTACAAGCAGTACTTC.

CDR3 sequence: CASSAGNSGANVLTF. For the CDR3, the DNA is TGTGCCAGCAGCGCCGGAAACTCTGGGGCCAACGTCCTGACTTTC. This chain links TRBV11-2 with TRBJ2-6; D unclear. Looked up from germline, CDR1 is SGHAT and CDR2 is FQNNGV. V lost 5 bases to trimming and J lost 0 bases, with 8 bases between them. The CDR3 length is 15 residues. Variable domain in full (rest from reference TRBV11-2 and TRBJ2-6): EAGVAQSPRYKIIEKRQSVAFWCNPISGHATLYWYQQILGQGPKLLIQFQNNGVVDDSQLPKDRFSAERLKGVDSTLKIQPAKLEDSAVYLCASSAGNSGANVLTFGAGSRLTVL.

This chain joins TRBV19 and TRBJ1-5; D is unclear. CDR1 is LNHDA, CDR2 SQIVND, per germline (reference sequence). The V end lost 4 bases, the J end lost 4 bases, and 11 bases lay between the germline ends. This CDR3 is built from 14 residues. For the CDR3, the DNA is TGTGCCAGTAGTACGGGAAAAGGGAATCAGCCCCAGCATTTT. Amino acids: CASSTGKGNQPQHF. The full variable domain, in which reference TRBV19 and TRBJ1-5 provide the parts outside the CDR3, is DGGITQSPKYLFRKEGQNVTLSCEQNLNHDAMYWYRQDPGQGLRLIYYSQIVNDFQKGDIAEGYSVSREKKESFPLTVTSAQKNPTAFYLCASSTGKGNQPQHFGDGTRLSIL.